The rows below give T cell receptor beta chains drawn from one sample of a study. TCRdb reprocessed the 5' RACE reads via MiXCR and lists one record per CDR3 protein. The sample records approximately 40,000 distinct CDR3 sequences, approximately 17% being singletons. The sample comprised naive CD4+ T cells sorted from a lymph node. Receptors were obtained from a female donor with breast cancer. The CDR3 runs from the conserved cysteine through the conserved F or W. The D gene is left open where the match is weak. Clone size is stated in some rows and not others, as once, few, many or a class when expanded.

V	J	D	size	CDR3	DNA
TRBV20-1	TRBJ2-3	TRBD2	many	CSVGGISDTQYF	TGCAGTGTGGGGGGGATTTCGGATACGCAGTATTTT
TRBV2	TRBJ1-2	-	-	CASREAPGGYGYTF	TGTGCCAGCAGGGAGGCCCCGGGGGGCTATGGCTACACCTTC
TRBV5-1	TRBJ1-2	-	many	CASSPDGEVPGGYTF	TGCGCCAGCAGCCCTGACGGGGAGGTTCCCGGTGGCTACACCTTC
TRBV18	TRBJ1-1	-	once	CASSPFLGQGTEAFF	TGTGCCAGCTCACCATTCCTGGGACAAGGCACTGAAGCTTTCTTT
TRBV5-1	TRBJ2-5	-	few	CASSLGSDPEGETQYF	TGCGCCAGCAGCTTGGGCTCGGACCCAGAGGGGGAGACCCAGTACTTC
TRBV29-1	TRBJ2-3	TRBD2	many	CGSGLGDTQYF	TGCGGTAGCGGGCTCGGAGATACGCAGTATTTT
TRBV3-1	TRBJ2-5	-	-	CASSPAGVSTMIETQYF	TGTGCCAGCAGCCCCGCCGGGGTGTCCACTATGATAGAGACCCAGTACTTC
TRBV2	TRBJ1-1	-	many	CATMGQLYTEAFF	TGTGCCACAATGGGGCAGCTATACACTGAAGCTTTCTTT
TRBV19	TRBJ1-6	-	-	CAAQGRNSPLHF	TGTGCCGCGCAGGGTCGGAATTCACCCCTCCACTTT
TRBV11-3	TRBJ2-5	TRBD1	-	CASSPHRGQETQYF	TGTGCCAGCAGCCCTCACAGGGGGCAAGAGACCCAGTACTTC
TRBV20-1	TRBJ2-7	-	few	CSASGDRYEQYF	TGCAGTGCTAGTGGTGACAGATACGAGCAGTACTTC
TRBV6-6	TRBJ2-5	TRBD2	few	CASSYPGLAGGETQYF	TGTGCCAGCAGTTACCCCGGACTAGCGGGAGGAGAGACCCAGTACTTC
TRBV6-5	TRBJ2-5	TRBD1	few	CASSRKPGQGKAQYF	TGTGCCAGCAGTCGCAAACCGGGACAGGGGAAGGCCCAGTACTTC
TRBV12-3/TRBV12-4	TRBJ1-2	-	few	CASSLISGGGAYRGYTF	TGTGCCAGCAGTTTAATTTCGGGGGGGGGCGCCTACCGCGGCTACACCTTC
TRBV21-1	TRBJ1-5	-	-	CASSETGFHQPQHF	TGTGCCAGCAGCGAGACAGGGTTTCATCAGCCCCAGCATTTT
TRBV7-2	TRBJ2-7	-	once	CASSLAAGGRGNYEQYF	TGTGCCAGCAGCTTAGCTGCGGGTGGGCGGGGAAACTACGAGCAGTACTTC
TRBV6-5	TRBJ2-1	TRBD1	many	CASSQTGGSYNEQFF	TGTGCCAGCAGTCAGACAGGGGGCTCCTACAATGAGCAGTTCTTC
TRBV20-1	TRBJ2-7	TRBD1	-	CSALGQGASPVALEQYF	TGCAGTGCTCTGGGACAGGGGGCTTCTCCCGTTGCGCTCGAGCAGTACTTC
TRBV5-6	TRBJ1-2	-	-	CASSLWGDPDYGYTF	TGTGCCAGCAGCTTGTGGGGGGACCCGGACTATGGCTACACCTTC
TRBV20-1	TRBJ2-3	-	few	CSAPAAAGFSDTQYF	TGCAGTGCTCCCGCTGCGGCAGGGTTTTCGGATACGCAGTATTTT
TRBV7-2	TRBJ2-1	-	few	CASSLLLGQQFF	TGTGCCAGCAGCCTTCTGCTGGGGCAGCAGTTCTTC
TRBV7-9	TRBJ2-3	-	few	CASSLMMPGARYTDTQYF	TGTGCCAGCAGCTTAATGATGCCCGGGGCCCGTTACACAGATACGCAGTATTTT
TRBV5-1	TRBJ1-1	-	many	CASSRDGLTNTEAFF	TGCGCCAGCAGCAGAGACGGGTTGACGAACACTGAAGCTTTCTTT
TRBV7-8	TRBJ2-7	-	-	CASSLDSSRGAYEQYF	TGTGCCAGCAGCTTAGATAGTAGCAGGGGGGCCTACGAGCAGTACTTC
TRBV7-2	TRBJ1-2	-	-	CASGPNYGYTF	TGTGCCAGCGGACCTAACTATGGCTACACCTTC
TRBV5-1	TRBJ2-2	-	-	CASSWLTEDTGELFF	TGCGCCAGCAGCTGGCTGACGGAAGACACCGGGGAGCTGTTTTTT
TRBV4-1	TRBJ1-5	-	many	CASSPRHSISNQPQHF	TGCGCCAGCAGTCCAAGGCACAGCATAAGCAATCAGCCCCAGCATTTT
TRBV7-2	TRBJ2-3	-	-	CASSLYTDTQYF	TGTGCCAGCAGCTTGTACACAGATACGCAGTATTTT
TRBV12-3/TRBV12-4	TRBJ1-5	-	few	CASSPGTGVGQPQHF	TGTGCCAGCAGTCCCGGGACTGGGGTAGGGCAGCCCCAGCATTTT
TRBV11-2	TRBJ2-2	-	-	CAISLDPPGGELFF	TGTGCCATCAGCTTAGATCCCCCGGGCGGGGAGCTGTTTTTT
TRBV7-2	TRBJ1-4	-	-	CASSFVTAHEKLFF	TGTGCCAGCAGCTTCGTCACGGCTCATGAAAAACTGTTTTTT
TRBV20-1	TRBJ1-1	TRBD1	few	CSARQGADTEAFF	TGCAGTGCTAGGCAGGGGGCGGATACTGAAGCTTTCTTT
TRBV13	TRBJ1-6	-	many	CASRSSGRGMNSPLHF	TGTGCCAGCAGGTCCTCGGGCAGGGGCATGAATTCACCCCTCCACTTT